These T cell receptor beta chains were read from a single sample in a study of cytomegalovirus exposure and HLA in healthy donors. The assay was immunoSEQ multiplex PCR, and TCRdb's table has in-frame clones only and misses some. In total, the table holds about 48,000 clones. Sequenced input: PBMCs. All receptors come from a woman aged 40 to 50 in good health and CMV-seronegative. The CDR3 runs from the conserved cysteine through the conserved F or W. D genes are given only for firm matches. Clone size is stated in some rows and not others, as once, few, many or a class when expanded.

TRBV5-1	TRBJ1-1	NA	NA	TGCGCCAGCAGCCAACTCTTGGGAGGGAACACTGAAGCTTTCTTT	CASSQLLGGNTEAFF
TRBV5-1	TRBJ2-5	NA	NA	TGCGCCAGCAGTTTTGCAGACCAAGAGACCCAGTACTTC	CASSFADQETQYF
TRBV5-1	TRBJ2-7	NA	NA	TGCGCCAGCAGCTTGGGGGCGGGGACGTTAGTCTACGAGCAGTACTTC	CASSLGAGTLVYEQYF
TRBV6-5	TRBJ2-7	NA	NA	TGTGCCAGCAGTTACTCGGGGCAGGGTTTCTACGAGCAGTACTTC	CASSYSGQGFYEQYF
TRBV29-1	TRBJ2-2	NA	TRBD1	TGCAGCGGGGGAAGGGGGCGGGACACCGGGGAGCTGTTTTTT	CSGGRGRDTGELFF
TRBV10-3	TRBJ2-6	NA	NA	TGTGCCATCAGTGATGCGGTCTCTGGGGCCAACGTCCTGACTTTC	CAISDAVSGANVLTF
TRBV18	TRBJ1-2	NA	NA	TGTGCCAGCTCACCAAACCCCAGCAGGCCTGGAAATGGCTACACCTTC	CASSPNPSRPGNGYTF
TRBV18	TRBJ1-2	medium-sized	NA	TGTGCCAGCTCACCCCCCGGTTATGGCTACACCTTC	CASSPPGYGYTF
TRBV5-1	TRBJ2-3	NA	TRBD2	TGCGCCAGCAGCTCGTGGCAGGGACTAGCGGGAGGGGCAGATACGCAGTATTTT	CASSSWQGLAGGADTQYF
TRBV27	TRBJ1-2	NA	NA	TGTGCCAGCAGTTTAAGGGCGGGCCCCGGAGAGGGCTACACCTTC	CASSLRAGPGEGYTF
TRBV29-1	TRBJ1-2	NA	TRBD1	TGCAGCGTAGCTGGAGGGACAGGGGGCGGGTTATCGGATGGCTACACCTTC	CSVAGGTGGGLSDGYTF
TRBV5-1	TRBJ2-1	NA	TRBD2	TGCGCCAGCAGATGGACTAGCGGGGTTGTTGAGCAGTTCTTC	CASRWTSGVVEQFF
TRBV6-1	TRBJ2-3	NA	TRBD2	TGTGCCAGCAGTGAAGCGGGAAATGGGATAGCGGGAATATCCCAGACGCAGTATTTT	CASSEAGNGIAGISQTQYF
TRBV5-1	TRBJ2-7	NA	NA	TGCGCCAGCCGCACCCCCGACAGCTCCTACGAGCAGTACTTC	CASRTPDSSYEQYF
TRBV11-2	TRBJ2-7	NA	TRBD1	TGTGCCAGCAGCGCACGGACAGGGGCAGGTACCGAGCAGTACTTC	CASSARTGAGTEQYF
TRBV5-6	TRBJ1-3	NA	NA	TGTGCCAGCAGCAACCGGGACTCCGCTGGAAACACCATATATTTT	CASSNRDSAGNTIYF
TRBV6-6	TRBJ1-1	NA	NA	TGTGCCAGCAGCCCCCCCGGGAGCACTGAAGATTTCTTT	CASSPPGSTEDFF
TRBV6-1	TRBJ2-1	NA	TRBD2	TGTGCCAGCCTCCTTACGGGAGGCTACAATGAGCAGTTCTTC	CASLLTGGYNEQFF
TRBV19	TRBJ2-2	NA	TRBD1	TGTGCCAGTAGTCCGGGACAGGGGTTTCTTACGAACACCGGGGAGCTGTTTTTT	CASSPGQGFLTNTGELFF
TRBV18	TRBJ2-3	NA	TRBD1	TGTGCCAGCTCACCCTTCGGACAGGGGGCTGGAGATACGCAGTATTTT	CASSPFGQGAGDTQYF
TRBV19	TRBJ1-2	NA	TRBD1	TGTGCCAGTAGGGGACAGGCCAACTATGGCTACACCTTC	CASRGQANYGYTF
TRBV6-1	TRBJ2-1	NA	NA	TGTGCCAGCACCCCGGGAAGGTACTACAATGAGCAGTTCTTC	CASTPGRYYNEQFF
TRBV5-8	TRBJ1-6	NA	NA	TGTGCCAGCAGCTTGTTTTTGGGGGCTGGTCTTTCACCCCTCCACTTT	CASSLFLGAGLSPLHF
TRBV19	TRBJ2-7	NA	NA	TGTGCCAGTAGTCGAGGGGGTCGGCGGGACGAGCAGTACTTC	CASSRGGRRDEQYF
TRBV29-1	TRBJ1-4	NA	NA	TGCAGCGTTGCCGACAATTACGAAAAACTGTTTTTT	CSVADNYEKLFF
TRBV9	TRBJ2-1	NA	TRBD2	TGTGCCAGCAGCGCGGACCGCGGACTAGCGGGGGGGGATGAGCAGTTCTTC	CASSADRGLAGGDEQFF
TRBV4-1	TRBJ2-3	NA	TRBD2	TGCGCCAGCAGCCAAAAATTACTAGCGGGAGAGAACACAGATACGCAGTATTTT	CASSQKLLAGENTDTQYF
TRBV30	TRBJ2-7	NA	NA	TGTGCCTGGAGTTTTGGACAGAGCTACGAGCAGTACTTC	CAWSFGQSYEQYF
TRBV4-2	TRBJ2-7	NA	NA	TGTGCCAGCAGCCAAGATCGTGCTAGTGGAAGACTCGAGCAGTACTTC	CASSQDRASGRLEQYF
TRBV10-3	TRBJ1-1	NA	TRBD1	TGTGCCATCAGGGGGACAGGGGAGGTCACTGAAGCTTTCTTT	CAIRGTGEVTEAFF
TRBV6-1	TRBJ1-4	NA	NA	TGTGCCAGCAGTCAAGGACAGACTAATGAAAAACTGTTTTTT	CASSQGQTNEKLFF
TRBV19	TRBJ2-5	NA	TRBD2	TGTGCCAGTAGTATCCGGGAAAGGGAGGGGGAGACCCAGTACTTC	CASSIREREGETQYF
TRBV4-1	TRBJ2-2	NA	TRBD1	TGCGCCAGCAGCCGGGGACAGGCGATCATTACCGGGGAGCTGTTTTTT	CASSRGQAIITGELFF
TRBV4-2	TRBJ2-3	NA	TRBD2	TGTGCCAGCAGCCAAGCGACCGGGAGGTCATTCGATACGCAGTATTTT	CASSQATGRSFDTQYF
TRBV7-7	TRBJ2-1	medium-sized	TRBD1	TGTGCTAGCAGCACCGGGACAGGGATTCATGAGCAGTTCTTC	CASSTGTGIHEQFF
TRBV28	TRBJ2-5	NA	TRBD1	TGTGCCAGCAGTCCATCAACCGGGACAGGGGTGAAGAACCAGTACTTC	CASSPSTGTGVKNQYF
TRBV5-1	TRBJ1-2	NA	NA	TGCGCCAGCAGCTTGTCAGGGGTTCCTCACTATGGCTACACCTTC	CASSLSGVPHYGYTF
TRBV9	TRBJ2-5	NA	NA	TGTGCCAGCAGCGTAGCTCAACAGTACCAAGAGACCCAGTACTTC	CASSVAQQYQETQYF
TRBV27	TRBJ2-7	NA	NA	TGTGCCAGCACCCTCGGTCACGAGCAGTACTTC	CASTLGHEQYF
TRBV10-3	TRBJ2-3	NA	NA	TGTGCCATCAGTGATCCCGGGGTTGGGACAGATACGCAGTATTTT	CAISDPGVGTDTQYF
TRBV5-1	TRBJ2-7	NA	NA	TGCGCCAGCAGACTGGCGGCAAGCGCCTACGAGCAGTACTTC	CASRLAASAYEQYF
TRBV19	TRBJ2-7	NA	TRBD1	TGTGCCAGTAGTATGAACTGGGGGACAGGGCACGAGCAGTACTTC	CASSMNWGTGHEQYF
TRBV6-5	TRBJ2-7	NA	TRBD1	TGTGCCAGCAAGCGGGGACAGGGAGACTACGAGCAGTACTTC	CASKRGQGDYEQYF
TRBV11-3	TRBJ2-7	NA	TRBD2	TGTGCCAGCAGCTTCGCCGGGACTAGCGGCCACGAGCAGTACTTC	CASSFAGTSGHEQYF
TRBV15	TRBJ1-4	NA	NA	TGTGCCACCAGCAGGCAGGGGATGGGTGAAAAACTGTTTTTT	CATSRQGMGEKLFF
TRBV29-1	TRBJ2-2	NA	TRBD1	TGCAGCGTTGAAGATCGGGTCTCACTCCAGGGGGCCGGGGAGCTGTTTTTT	CSVEDRVSLQGAGELFF
TRBV5-4	TRBJ2-7	NA	TRBD2	TGTGCCAGCAGCTTTGGCGGGGGGAATCTCTACGAGCAGTACTTC	CASSFGGGNLYEQYF
TRBV30	TRBJ1-3	NA	NA	TGTGCCTGGAGTCCCAGACACTCTGGAAATACCATATATTTT	CAWSPRHSGNTIYF
TRBV7-9	TRBJ2-5	NA	NA	TGTGCCAGCAGCTTCACCAGGGGGGAGGAGACCCAGTACTTC	CASSFTRGEETQYF
TRBV11-2	TRBJ2-2	NA	TRBD1	TGTGCCAGCAGCTCAGGGGGCTTTGGGTCCGGGGAGCTGTTTTTT	CASSSGGFGSGELFF